This TCR beta chain was found in a study of a mutant IDH1 vaccine in newly diagnosed glioma (dated by TCRdb to the early 2020s). In the study overall: Vaccination began 4-6 weeks after radiotherapy alone, or alongside temozolomide cycles in the chemotherapy-containing groups. The roughly 30 treated patients were approximately 60% male and roughly 40% female, with a mean age of around 40 years. Before enrollment, most patients had been given radiochemotherapy with temozolomide as standard therapy, while the rest had received either radiotherapy alone or temozolomide alone. The week-35 safety follow-up took place at visit V12, and the week-47 end of study took place at visit V13. Peripheral blood samples were drawn at six visits, namely V03 (baseline), V05, V07, V10, V12 and V13. Longitudinal TCRB deep sequencing was done for 25 to 30 treated patients, wherever samples were available for exploratory analyses. Study-wide conclusions, independent of this receptor: Availability determined which PBMC samples were chosen for TCRB deep sequencing. According to the authors, sample limitations meant that analyses of patient blood samples could not be reproduced. Pseudoprogression seemed to be unrelated to changes in the top peripheral T cell clonotypes found by TCRB sequencing. Vaccine-induced immune responses across multiple MHC alleles were detected in approximately 94% of patients.

Libraries were constructed by the immunoSEQ multiplex PCR assay. The hsTCRB Kit was used according to the manufacturer's protocol to amplify rearranged TCR beta chain sequences. An Illumina MiSeq was used to sequence the TCRB libraries. Concerning the study's data processing: The kit vendor's proprietary platform handled demultiplexing, trimming and gene mapping. TCRdb retrieved this table from immuneACCESS and kept in-frame rearrangements only. Not all clones are present; in checked studies, unresolved V genes account for under half, and no reason is known for the remainder. V, J and clone size reflect that table, while D and trimming were determined from the DNA. The sample yields tens of thousands of clones; about 82% were counted once. The ten top clones hold approximately 12% of the sample. Points on this clone: Which antigen it targets is not known. Base-call qualities are not available, and no considerably larger clone is one nucleotide away.

In light of the paper, this sample's time point label describes: week 35, safety follow-up. A 20-mer mutant IDH1 peptide at 300 micrograms in Montanide made up each vaccine dose, which was injected subcutaneously together with topical imiquimod. Across visits V03 through V10, patients got a total of eight vaccinations, given in weeks 1, 3, 5, 7, 11, 15, 19 and 23. All donors had newly diagnosed IDH1-mutant astrocytomas of WHO grade 3 or 4 that showed loss of nuclear ATRX. The samples were drawn from NOA16, a multicentre, single-arm, open-label phase I trial in Germany that tested a mutant IDH1 peptide vaccine in humans for the first time. Genomic DNA for TCRB sequencing was extracted from EDTA blood using the DNeasy Blood and Tissue Kit. Reading from cysteine to phenylalanine, the CDR3 counts 16 amino acids. Left in the record is the CDR3 DNA by itself, 48 bases read in frame from the first base. CDR1 is given as MNHEY and CDR2 as SMNVEV, both from the germline V gene (reference sequence). V is shortened by 2 bases, J by 3 bases, and the region joining them spans 14 bases.

This specimen consisted of PBMCs, obtained from a glioma patient whose treatment included an IDH1 peptide vaccine. The sequence is built from TRBV27 and TRBJ2-1; the best D guess is TRBD2, with 5 bases matching. This TCR was recovered from a man aged 35 to 55 with glioma. The DNA sequence is given as TGTGCCAGCAGTTTACGGGGTGGTGGAGTCTACAATGAGCAGTTCTTC. Translation gives CASSLRGGGVYNEQFF.